The clone carrying this T cell receptor (beta chain) was seen many times. Its matching antigen is unknown. This sample stems from a study of regulatory T cells in long-lasting Graves disease. iRepertoire HTBI primers and Arm-PCR of CDR3 regions built TCR beta libraries. MiXCR, run by TCRdb on the multiplex PCR reads, gives a single entry per CDR3 protein. This table holds 550,000 to 600,000 distinct CDR3 sequences, 16% found once. Overall study results and limits: Peripheral blood alone, not thyroid tissue, underwent study.

Time point noted: newly diagnosed GD, antithyroid drugs for less than 3 months. RNA from PBMCs was the source of the TCR library. These data were also reused for a study on T cells in Graves' hyperthyroidism and ophthalmopathy. As that report states: A set of HTBI primers served as the primers for a first-round RT-PCR of the TCR CDR3.

The source of this sequence is a man between 18 and 35 years old with Graves disease. The source was peripheral blood mononuclear cells (PBMCs), collected at new diagnosis, from a patient treated with antithyroid drugs.

CDR3 loop: CASSFPRGRHTEAFF. CDR3 nucleotides: TGTGCCAGCAGCTTTCCCAGGGGGAGGCACACTGAAGCTTTCTTT. The chain joins TRBV11-2 to TRBJ1-1, with TRBD1 identical over 7 bases. V dropped 3 bases and J dropped 3; count of bases not matched to a gene: 7. Germline lookup yields CDR1 SGHAT and CDR2 FQNNGV. This CDR3 spans 15 amino acids.